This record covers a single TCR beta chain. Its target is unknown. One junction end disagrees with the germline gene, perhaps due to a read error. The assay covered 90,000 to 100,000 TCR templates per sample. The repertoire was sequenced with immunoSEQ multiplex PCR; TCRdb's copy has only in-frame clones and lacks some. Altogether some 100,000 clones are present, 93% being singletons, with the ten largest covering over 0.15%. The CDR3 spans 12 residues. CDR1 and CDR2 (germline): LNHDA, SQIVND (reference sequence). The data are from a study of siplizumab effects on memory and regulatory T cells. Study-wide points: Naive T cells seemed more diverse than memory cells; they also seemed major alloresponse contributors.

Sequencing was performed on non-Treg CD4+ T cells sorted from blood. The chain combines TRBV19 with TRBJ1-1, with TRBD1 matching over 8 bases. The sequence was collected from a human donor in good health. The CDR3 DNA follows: TGTGCCAGTAGTTACCGGGACAGGCAGGGCGTCTTT. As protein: CASSYRDRQGVF.